The 26 T cell receptor beta chains presented below share a single source sample, sequenced in a study of T cell responses to AZD1222 COVID-19 vaccine. The data were produced by immunoSEQ multiplex PCR, yet TCRdb's version contains in-frame clones alone and is incomplete. The table records 80,000 to 100,000 clones, about 89% of them present only once. The sample consisted of peripheral blood, taken on day 0 of AZD1222 vaccination. All receptors come from an adult in good health.

The V gene is TRBV19, the J gene TRBJ2-3; D is possibly TRBD1 or TRBD2 (5 bases each). Germline values: CDR1 LNHDA, CDR2 SQIVND (reference sequence). Deletions cut 5 bases from V and 1 base from J, with 10 bases between. The CDR3 contains 14 residues. The CDR3 coding sequence is TGTGCCAGTAGTCCCGGGACGGGCACAGATACGCAGTATTTT. Amino acids: CASSPGTGTDTQYF.

This clone showed up just once. The gene calls are TRBV5-4 and TRBJ2-1, with 12 bases that match TRBD2. CDR1 is SGHNT, CDR2 YYREEE, per germline (reference sequence). There are 15 residues in the CDR3. V lost 3 bases to trimming and J lost 10 bases; unmatched junction nucleotides: 8. CDR3 sequence reads: CASSSMTSGRGEQFF. The CDR3 DNA reads TGTGCCAGCAGCTCTATGACTAGCGGGAGAGGAGAGCAGTTCTTC.

This clone was found a few times. The chain uses TRBV9 and TRBJ2-1; the match to TRBD2 covers 7 bases. V lost 4 bases, J lost 4 bases, and 11 bases stayed unmatched. The CDR3 extends over 16 amino acids. Germline V gene sequence: CDR1 SGDLS, CDR2 YYNGEE. Written as DNA, the CDR3 is TGTGCCAGCAGCCCCCCTAGCGGAAACCTATACAATGAGCAGTTCTTC. This sequence encodes CASSPPSGNLYNEQFF.

This chain connects TRBV7-9 to TRBJ2-1; the D gene is possibly TRBD2 (5 bases). The CDR3 totals 14 residues. Trimming removed 3 bases from V and 6 bases from J, with 12 bases in between. Germline V lookup: CDR1 SEHNR, CDR2 FQNEAQ (reference sequence). CDR3 bases: TGTGCCAGCAGCTTGAGCGGAAGGCCCAATGAGCAGTTCTTC. Translation: CASSLSGRPNEQFF.

The chain carries TRBV4-2 and TRBJ1-2; tentative D call: TRBD1 (5 bases). Germline lookup yields CDR1 LGHNA and CDR2 YNFKEQ. The CDR3 has 14 amino acids. Trimming stripped 4 bases from V and 4 bases from J, with 13 bases between. The CDR3 reads CASSPRTGTYGYTF. CDR3 nucleotide sequence: TGTGCCAGCAGCCCCCGCACGGGGACCTATGGCTACACCTTC.

The CDR3 spells CASGENTEAFF. CDR3 coding DNA: TGTGCTAGTGGTGAGAACACTGAAGCTTTCTTT. The chain carries TRBV12-5 and TRBJ1-1; D uncertain. The V gene's germline CDR1 is LGHNT and CDR2 FRNRAP. The CDR3 length is 11 residues. The V gene lost 5 bases and the J gene lost 1 base, with 2 bases spanning the gap.

V and J are TRBV19 and TRBJ1-6; 9 bases are a match to TRBD1. V lost 7 bases, J lost 6 bases, and 16 bases stayed unmatched. The CDR3 is 18 amino acids. The germline CDR1 and CDR2 sequences are LNHDA and SQIVND (reference sequence). The chain's CDR3 is CASTSTSPGTGINSPLHF. For the CDR3, the DNA is TGTGCCAGTACCTCTACGAGCCCGGGGACAGGGATTAATTCACCCCTCCACTTT. The full variable domain, rest sourced from reference TRBV19 and TRBJ1-6, is DGGITQSPKYLFRKEGQNVTLSCEQNLNHDAMYWYRQDPGQGLRLIYYSQIVNDFQKGDIAEGYSVSREKKESFPLTVTSAQKNPTAFYLCASTSTSPGTGINSPLHFGNGTRLTVT.

V is TRBV3-1 (or the pseudogene TRBV3-2) and J is TRBJ2-3, with D possibly being TRBD1 (6 bases). CDR1 is LGHDT, CDR2 YNNKEL, per germline (reference sequence). This CDR3 has 15 residues. Trimming left V 8 bases short and J 0 bases short, with 15 bases between. The CDR3 nucleotides are TGTGCCAGCTCAGTGGGGGCTATTAGCACAGATACGCAGTATTTT. Encoded protein: CASSVGAISTDTQYF.

In its sample, this clone was seen once. The V and J genes are TRBV19 and TRBJ1-2; a weak D match, TRBD1 (6 bases). The ends were cut back, 5 bases at V and 4 bases at J, with 14 bases in the middle. CDR1 and CDR2 from the germline V gene are LNHDA and SQIVND (reference sequence). The CDR3 has 14 amino acids. The DNA for the CDR3 is TGTGCCAGTAGTCTATCCAGGGGCGGCTATGGCTACACCTTC. This codes for CASSLSRGGYGYTF.

This clone was seen once. The chain links TRBV5-5 to TRBJ2-7; tentative D call: TRBD2 (5 bases). V shed 4 bases and J shed 2 bases, with 7 bases lying between them. CDR3 length equals 12 residues. CDR1 is SGHKS and CDR2 is YYEKEE in the germline V gene (reference sequence). The CDR3 nucleotides read TGTGCCAGCAGCGACGGGGCCTACGAGCAGTACTTC. Translating gives CASSDGAYEQYF.

The V and J genes are TRBV28 and TRBJ1-2; 8 positions agree with TRBD1. Germline CDR1 reads MDHEN; CDR2 reads SYDVKM. The CDR3 runs 13 residues. The ends lost 7 bases at V and 7 bases at J; junction bases unmatched: 8. CDR3 coding DNA: TGTGCCAGCAATCCCCCGGACAGGGCTGGCTACACCTTC. As protein: CASNPPDRAGYTF.

V usage is TRBV7-2 and J usage is TRBJ1-1; possibly TRBD1 for D (5 bases). This CDR3 has 17 amino acids. Germline-derived CDR1 and CDR2 are SGHTA and FQGNSA. The V end was cut by 0 bases, the J end by 4 bases, with 18 bases between. This CDR3 reads CASSLALSRVLVTEAFF. CDR3 DNA sequence: TGTGCCAGCAGCTTAGCTCTGAGCAGGGTGTTGGTCACTGAAGCTTTCTTT.

This chain links TRBV15 with TRBJ2-1; 9 bases match TRBD1. Looked up from germline, CDR1 is LNHNV and CDR2 is YYDKDF (reference sequence). V lost 0 bases and J lost 6; bases outside the gene matches: 9. CDR3 length: 17 amino acids. CDR3 DNA sequence: TGTGCCACCAGCAGAGATCTTTCGCGGACAGGGGCCAATGAGCAGTTCTTC. This gives the protein CATSRDLSRTGANEQFF. Combining the CDR3 with reference TRBV15 and TRBJ2-1 gives the whole variable domain DAMVIQNPRYQVTQFGKPVTLSCSQTLNHNVMYWYQQKSSQAPKLLFHYYDKDFNNEADTPDNFQSRRPNTSFCFLDIRSPGLGDTAMYLCATSRDLSRTGANEQFFGPGTRLTVL.

V gene TRBV5-1 combines with J gene TRBJ2-2, with D perhaps TRBD2 (5 bases). Germline CDR1 reads SGHRS; CDR2 reads YFSETQ. This CDR3 is 14 amino acids long. Deletions cut 5 bases from V and 4 bases from J, with 12 bases between. CDR3 region: CASSLSGGTGELFF. DNA for the CDR3: TGCGCCAGCAGTTTATCAGGAGGCACCGGGGAGCTGTTTTTT. Full variable domain (remainder filled in from reference TRBV5-1 and TRBJ2-2): KAGVTQTPRYLIKTRGQQVTLSCSPISGHRSVSWYQQTPGQGLQFLFEYFSETQRNKGNFPGRFSGRQFSNSRSEMNVSTLELGDSALYLCASSLSGGTGELFFGEGSRLTVL.

The gene calls are TRBV10-3 and TRBJ2-2; 8 positions agree with TRBD1. The CDR3 runs 16 residues. Germline assignment: CDR1 ENHRY and CDR2 SYGVKD. J gave up 4 bases and V 5 bases, and 9 bases lay outside the gene matches. The DNA of the CDR3 is TGTGCCATCAGTAAAAGTCGACAGGGGAGCACCGGGGAGCTGTTTTTT. The encoded protein is CAISKSRQGSTGELFF.

This clone has just one count. CDR3 nucleotides: TGTGCCAGTAGTATTTCTGGACAGGGCTATCCCAATCAGCCCCAGCATTTT. It yields the protein CASSISGQGYPNQPQHF. The V gene is TRBV19, the J gene TRBJ1-5; 8 nucleotides line up with TRBD1. V dropped 3 bases and J dropped 3; count of bases not matched to a gene: 10. Looked up from germline, CDR1 is LNHDA and CDR2 is SQIVND (reference sequence). The CDR3 runs 17 residues.

The V gene is TRBV5-4, the J gene TRBJ2-1; D gene ambiguous. The CDR3 sequence is 15 residues long. The V gene lost 0 bases and the J gene lost 0 bases, with 7 bases spanning the gap. CDR1 is SGHNT, CDR2 YYREEE, per germline (reference sequence). The CDR3 sequence is CASSLGVSSYNEQFF. CDR3 bases: TGTGCCAGCAGCTTGGGGGTTAGCTCCTACAATGAGCAGTTCTTC. Filled out from reference TRBV5-4 and TRBJ2-1, the complete variable domain reads ETGVTQSPTHLIKTRGQQVTLRCSSQSGHNTVSWYQQALGQGPQFIFQYYREEENGRGNFPPRFSGLQFPNYSSELNVNALELDDSALYLCASSLGVSSYNEQFFGPGTRLTVL.

This clone was seen just once. The chain joins TRBV6-5 to TRBJ2-7; D possibly corresponds to TRBD1 (5 bases). V was shortened by 0 bases and J by 1 base, with 10 bases between the two germline ends. The CDR3 loop spans 15 amino acids. Germline values: CDR1 MNHEY, CDR2 SVGAGI. The DNA for the CDR3 is TGTGCCAGCAGTTACTCATCAGGGATGTCCTACGAGCAGTACTTC. It yields the protein CASSYSSGMSYEQYF.

CDR3 loop: CASSREGGYEQYF. In DNA form, the CDR3 reads TGTGCCAGCTCACGCGAGGGCGGGTACGAGCAGTACTTC. The V call is TRBV18, the J call TRBJ2-7; the D gene is possibly TRBD2 (5 bases). This CDR3 region has 13 residues. Germline CDR1 and CDR2: KGHSH and LQKENI. The V and J ends lost 4 bases and 4 bases respectively, with 11 bases between them.

The rearrangement links TRBV28 to TRBJ1-2; D gene unclear. The CDR3 runs 12 residues. Germline V gives CDR1 MDHEN, CDR2 SYDVKM. V dropped 4 bases and J dropped 8 bases, with 11 bases sitting between them. CDR3 sequence (DNA): TGTGCCAGCAGTTCCTCCCACCTAGGCTACACCTTC. Its protein is CASSSSHLGYTF.

The chain employs TRBV7-2 and TRBJ1-6; D unclear. Trimming removed 1 base from V and 10 bases from J, with 8 bases in between. This CDR3 spans 13 amino acids. Germline loops: CDR1 SGHTA, CDR2 FQGNSA. In DNA, the CDR3 is TGTGCCAGCAGCTTAGAGTGGCGGTCACCCCTCCACTTT. Its translation: CASSLEWRSPLHF. The full variable domain, rest sourced from reference TRBV7-2 and TRBJ1-6, is GAGVSQSPSNKVTEKGKDVELRCDPISGHTALYWYRQSLGQGLEFLIYFQGNSAPDKSGLPSDRFSAERTGGSVSTLTIQRTQQEDSAVYLCASSLEWRSPLHFGNGTRLTVT.

The chain is built from TRBV9 and TRBJ1-2; D unclear. The CDR3 extends over 15 amino acids. With 1 base removed from V and 0 bases from J, the gap between germline ends came to 10 bases. The germline V gene encodes CDR1 SGDLS and CDR2 YYNGEE. The CDR3 sequence is CASSVNPTPNYGYTF. CDR3 DNA sequence: TGTGCCAGCAGCGTAAACCCGACCCCTAACTATGGCTACACCTTC.

The V and J genes are TRBV7-3 and TRBJ2-7; TRBD2 is a possible D gene (5 bases). V was trimmed by 1 base and J by 0 bases, leaving 7 bases between them. The CDR3 is 14 amino acids. CDR1 is SGHTA and CDR2 is FQGTGA in the germline V gene. CDR3 loop: CASSLMGSSYEQYF. Here the CDR3 DNA reads TGTGCCAGCAGCTTAATGGGGAGCTCCTACGAGCAGTACTTC.

CDR3 in DNA: TGTGCCTGGAGTGTACTTGAAAAACTGTTTTTT. This translates into CAWSVLEKLFF. The V gene is TRBV30, the J gene TRBJ1-4; D not resolved. Germline CDR1 is GTSNPN and CDR2 is SVGIG (reference sequence). The ends were cut back, 0 bases at V and 7 bases at J, with 3 bases in the middle. This CDR3 is built from 11 residues.

In this sample, this clone turned up a few times. This chain joins TRBV28 and TRBJ1-5; D possibly corresponds to TRBD1 (5 bases). Germline V gene sequence: CDR1 MDHEN, CDR2 SYDVKM. The CDR3 loop spans 15 amino acids. The V end was cut by 5 bases, the J end by 2 bases, with 13 bases between. The CDR3 DNA reads as TGTGCCAGCAGTCCCCACGGGGGGGGCAATCAGCCCCAGCATTTT. This translates into CASSPHGGGNQPQHF.

This chain joins TRBV7-2 and TRBJ2-7; TRBD2 matches 12 bases. V trimming: 3 bases; J trimming: 2 bases; junction bases outside the gene matches: 8. This CDR3 contains 17 residues. CDR1 is SGHTA, CDR2 FQGNSA, per germline. CDR3 region: CASSLTSGGRTAYEQYF. The CDR3 bases are TGTGCCAGCAGCTTGACTAGCGGGGGCAGAACCGCCTACGAGCAGTACTTC.